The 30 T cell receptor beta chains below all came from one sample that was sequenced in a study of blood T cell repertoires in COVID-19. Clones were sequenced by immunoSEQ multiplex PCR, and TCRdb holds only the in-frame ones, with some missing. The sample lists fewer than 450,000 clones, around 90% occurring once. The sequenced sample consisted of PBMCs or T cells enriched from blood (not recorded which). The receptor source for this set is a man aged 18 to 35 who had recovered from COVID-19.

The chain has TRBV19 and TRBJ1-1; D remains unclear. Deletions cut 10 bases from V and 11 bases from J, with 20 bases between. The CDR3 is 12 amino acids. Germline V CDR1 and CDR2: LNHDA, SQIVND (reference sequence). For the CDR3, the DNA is TGTGCCACCGACGACAACCGGTCGTGGGCTTTCTTT. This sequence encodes CATDDNRSWAFF.

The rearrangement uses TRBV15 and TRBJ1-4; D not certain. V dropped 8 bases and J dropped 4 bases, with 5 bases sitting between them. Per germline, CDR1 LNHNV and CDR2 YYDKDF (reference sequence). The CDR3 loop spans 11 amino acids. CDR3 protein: CATGLNEKLFF. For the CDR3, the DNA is TGTGCCACCGGACTTAATGAAAAACTGTTTTTT. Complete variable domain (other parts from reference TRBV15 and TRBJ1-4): DAMVIQNPRYQVTQFGKPVTLSCSQTLNHNVMYWYQQKSSQAPKLLFHYYDKDFNNEADTPDNFQSRRPNTSFCFLDIRSPGLGDTAMYLCATGLNEKLFFGSGTQLSVL.

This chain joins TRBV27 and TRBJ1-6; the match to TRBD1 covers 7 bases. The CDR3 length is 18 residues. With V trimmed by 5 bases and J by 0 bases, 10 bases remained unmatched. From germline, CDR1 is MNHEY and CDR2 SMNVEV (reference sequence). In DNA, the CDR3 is TGTGCCAGCAGTGAAGAGGGGGCACAGAGCTCCTATAATTCACCCCTCCACTTT. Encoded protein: CASSEEGAQSSYNSPLHF.

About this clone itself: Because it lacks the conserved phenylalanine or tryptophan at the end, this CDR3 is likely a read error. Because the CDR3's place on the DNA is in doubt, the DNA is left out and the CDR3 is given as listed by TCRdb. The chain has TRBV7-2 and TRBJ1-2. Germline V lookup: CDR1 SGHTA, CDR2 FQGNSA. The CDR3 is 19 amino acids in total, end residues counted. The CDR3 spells CASSPLLLGRDWISSGMSI.

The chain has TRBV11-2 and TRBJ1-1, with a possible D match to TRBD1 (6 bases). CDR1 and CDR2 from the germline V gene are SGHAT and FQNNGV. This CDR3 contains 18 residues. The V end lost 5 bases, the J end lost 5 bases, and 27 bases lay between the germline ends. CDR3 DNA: TGTGCCAGCAGCCGGTCATGGGTGAGACAGGCTGAGGATACTGAAGCTTTCTTT. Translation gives CASSRSWVRQAEDTEAFF.

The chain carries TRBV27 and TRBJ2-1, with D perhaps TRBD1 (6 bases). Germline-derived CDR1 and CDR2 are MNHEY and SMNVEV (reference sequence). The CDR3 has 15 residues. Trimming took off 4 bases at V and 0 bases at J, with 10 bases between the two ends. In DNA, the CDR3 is TGTGCCAGCAGTTCGTGGGGGCCCTCCTACAATGAGCAGTTCTTC. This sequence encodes CASSSWGPSYNEQFF.

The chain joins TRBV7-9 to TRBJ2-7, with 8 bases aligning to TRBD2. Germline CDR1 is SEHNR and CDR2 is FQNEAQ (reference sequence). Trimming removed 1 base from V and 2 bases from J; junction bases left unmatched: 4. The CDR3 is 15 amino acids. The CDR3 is CASSLGAGGTYEQYF. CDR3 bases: TGTGCCAGCAGCTTAGGGGCGGGAGGAACCTACGAGCAGTACTTC.

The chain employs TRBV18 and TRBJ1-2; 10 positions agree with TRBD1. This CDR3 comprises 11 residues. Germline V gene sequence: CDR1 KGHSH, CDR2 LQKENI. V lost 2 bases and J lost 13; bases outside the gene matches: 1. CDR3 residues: CASSPDRGPTF. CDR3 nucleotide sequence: TGTGCCAGCTCACCAGACAGGGGGCCCACCTTC.

DNA of the CDR3: TGTGCCAGCAGCCCGTCTAGCGGACCCTACAATGAGCAGTTCTTC. It yields the protein CASSPSSGPYNEQFF. The rearrangement joins TRBV3-1 (or the pseudogene TRBV3-2) to TRBJ2-1, with 7 nucleotides matching TRBD2. V gave up 4 bases and J gave up 2 bases; unmatched junction bases: 5. The CDR3 sequence is 15 residues long. CDR1 LGHDT and CDR2 YNNKEL come from the germline V gene (reference sequence).

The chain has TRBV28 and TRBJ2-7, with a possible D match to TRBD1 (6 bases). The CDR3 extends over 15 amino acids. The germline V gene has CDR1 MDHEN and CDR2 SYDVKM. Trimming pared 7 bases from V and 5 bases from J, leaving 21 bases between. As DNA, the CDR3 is TGTGCCAGCATCCCCGGCTGGGGGCGAGGGGACGAGCAGTACTTC. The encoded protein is CASIPGWGRGDEQYF.

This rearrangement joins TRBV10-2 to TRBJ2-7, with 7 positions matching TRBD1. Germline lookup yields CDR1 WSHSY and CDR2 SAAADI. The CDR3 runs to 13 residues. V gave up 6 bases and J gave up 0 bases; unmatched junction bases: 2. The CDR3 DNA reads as TGCGCCAGCAGCCGGGACAGCTCCTACGAGCAGTACTTC. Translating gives CASSRDSSYEQYF.

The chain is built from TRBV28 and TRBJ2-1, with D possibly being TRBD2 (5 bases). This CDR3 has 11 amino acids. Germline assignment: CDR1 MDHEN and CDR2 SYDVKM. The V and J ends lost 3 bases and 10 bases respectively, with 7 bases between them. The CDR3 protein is CASSFGGEQFF. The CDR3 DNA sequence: TGTGCCAGCAGTTTCGGAGGCGAGCAGTTCTTC.

The CDR3 DNA follows: TGTGCCAGCAGCTTGGGCCCACCGGGACTTGCTAATGAAAAACTGTTTTTT. This gives the protein CASSLGPPGLANEKLFF. This sequence joins TRBV5-6 and TRBJ1-4; tentative D call: TRBD1 (5 bases). Germline lookup yields CDR1 SGHDT and CDR2 YYEEEE. This CDR3 is 17 amino acids long. Trimming took off 0 bases at V and 3 bases at J, with 15 bases between the two ends. The full variable domain, with the rest looked up from reference TRBV5-6 and TRBJ1-4, is DAGVTQSPTHLIKTRGQQVTLRCSPKSGHDTVSWYQQALGQGPQFIFQYYEEEERQRGNFPDRFSGHQFPNYSSELNVNALLLGDSALYLCASSLGPPGLANEKLFFGSGTQLSVL.

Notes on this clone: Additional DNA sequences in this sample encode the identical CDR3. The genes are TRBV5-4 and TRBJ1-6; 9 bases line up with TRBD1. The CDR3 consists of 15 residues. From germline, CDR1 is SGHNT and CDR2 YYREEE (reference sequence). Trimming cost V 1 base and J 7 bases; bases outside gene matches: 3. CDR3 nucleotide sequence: TGTGCCAGCAGCTTGAGTGGGACAGGGAATTCACCCCTCCACTTT. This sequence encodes CASSLSGTGNSPLHF.

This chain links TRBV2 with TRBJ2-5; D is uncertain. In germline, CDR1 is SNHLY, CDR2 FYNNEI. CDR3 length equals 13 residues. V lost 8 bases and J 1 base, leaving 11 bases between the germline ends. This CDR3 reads CASSQDTQETQYF. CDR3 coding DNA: TGTGCCAGCTCTCAGGATACCCAAGAGACCCAGTACTTC.

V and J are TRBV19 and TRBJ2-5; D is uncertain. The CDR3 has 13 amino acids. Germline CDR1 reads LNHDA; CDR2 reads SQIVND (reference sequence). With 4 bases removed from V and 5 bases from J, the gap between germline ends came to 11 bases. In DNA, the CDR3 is TGTGCCAGTAGTACGTTACTATGGGAGACCCAGTACTTC. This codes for CASSTLLWETQYF. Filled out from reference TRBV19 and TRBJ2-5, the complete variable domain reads DGGITQSPKYLFRKEGQNVTLSCEQNLNHDAMYWYRQDPGQGLRLIYYSQIVNDFQKGDIAEGYSVSREKKESFPLTVTSAQKNPTAFYLCASSTLLWETQYFGPGTRLLVL.

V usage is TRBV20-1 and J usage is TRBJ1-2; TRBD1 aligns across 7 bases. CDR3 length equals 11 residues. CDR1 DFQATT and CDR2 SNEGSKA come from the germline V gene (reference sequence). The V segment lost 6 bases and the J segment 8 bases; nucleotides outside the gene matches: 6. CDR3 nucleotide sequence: TGCAGTGCCTGGACAGGAGGAGGCTACACCTTC. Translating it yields CSAWTGGGYTF.

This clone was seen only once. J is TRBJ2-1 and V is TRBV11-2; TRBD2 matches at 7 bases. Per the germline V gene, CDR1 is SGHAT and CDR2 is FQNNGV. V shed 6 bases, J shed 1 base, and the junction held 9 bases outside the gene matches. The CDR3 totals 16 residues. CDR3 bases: TGTGCCAGCAGAACCCTGCCTAGCGGTTCCTACAATGAGCAGTTCTTC. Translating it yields CASRTLPSGSYNEQFF.

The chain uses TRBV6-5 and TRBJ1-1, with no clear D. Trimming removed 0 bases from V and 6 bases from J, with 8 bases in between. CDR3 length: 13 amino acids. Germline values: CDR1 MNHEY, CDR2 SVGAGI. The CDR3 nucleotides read TGTGCCAGCAGTTACTCACGGGGATCTGAAGCTTTCTTT. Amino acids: CASSYSRGSEAFF.

The CDR3 loop reads CASSVLAGSTDTQYF. The CDR3 bases are TGTGCCAGCAGCGTACTAGCGGGGAGCACAGATACGCAGTATTTT. The rearrangement links TRBV28 to TRBJ2-3, with 10 bases identical to TRBD2. CDR1 and CDR2 (germline): MDHEN, SYDVKM. Trimming removed 6 bases from V and 0 bases from J; junction bases left unmatched: 3. The CDR3 consists of 15 residues.

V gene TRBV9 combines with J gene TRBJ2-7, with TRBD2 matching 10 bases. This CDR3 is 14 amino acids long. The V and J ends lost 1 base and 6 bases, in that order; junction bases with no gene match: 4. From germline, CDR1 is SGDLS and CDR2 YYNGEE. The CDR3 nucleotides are TGTGCCAGCAGCGTACTAGCGGGAGCGGTCGAGCAGTACTTC. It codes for CASSVLAGAVEQYF.

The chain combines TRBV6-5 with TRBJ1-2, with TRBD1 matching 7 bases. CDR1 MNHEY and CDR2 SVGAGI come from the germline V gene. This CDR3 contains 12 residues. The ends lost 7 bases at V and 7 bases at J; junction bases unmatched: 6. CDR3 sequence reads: CASTRTGAGYTF. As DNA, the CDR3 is TGTGCCAGCACCCGAACAGGGGCTGGCTACACCTTC.

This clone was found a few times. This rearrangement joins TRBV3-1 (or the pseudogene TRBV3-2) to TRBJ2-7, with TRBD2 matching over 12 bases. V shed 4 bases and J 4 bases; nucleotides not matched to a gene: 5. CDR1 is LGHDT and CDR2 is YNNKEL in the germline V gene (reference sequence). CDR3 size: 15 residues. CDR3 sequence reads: CASSRSTSGSYEQYF. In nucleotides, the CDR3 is TGTGCCAGCAGCCGGTCGACTAGCGGGAGTTACGAGCAGTACTTC.

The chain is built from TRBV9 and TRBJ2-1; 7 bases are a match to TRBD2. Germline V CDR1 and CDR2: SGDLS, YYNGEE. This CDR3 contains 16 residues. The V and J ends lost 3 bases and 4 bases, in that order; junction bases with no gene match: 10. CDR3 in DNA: TGTGCCAGCAGCGCCGAGCCGAGCGGGGCTTACAATGAGCAGTTCTTC. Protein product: CASSAEPSGAYNEQFF.

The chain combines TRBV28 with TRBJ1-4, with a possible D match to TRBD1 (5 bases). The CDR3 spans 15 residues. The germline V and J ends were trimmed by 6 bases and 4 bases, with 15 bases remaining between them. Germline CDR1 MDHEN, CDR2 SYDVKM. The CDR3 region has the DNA TGTGCCAGCAGGCAGGGTATAAGCCTTAATGAAAAACTGTTTTTT. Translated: CASRQGISLNEKLFF.

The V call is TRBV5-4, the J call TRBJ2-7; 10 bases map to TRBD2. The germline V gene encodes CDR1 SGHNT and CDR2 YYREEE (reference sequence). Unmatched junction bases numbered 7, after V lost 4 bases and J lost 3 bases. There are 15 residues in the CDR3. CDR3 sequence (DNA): TGTGCCAGCAGCCCCGGACTAGCGGAAATCTACGAGCAGTACTTC. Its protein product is CASSPGLAEIYEQYF.

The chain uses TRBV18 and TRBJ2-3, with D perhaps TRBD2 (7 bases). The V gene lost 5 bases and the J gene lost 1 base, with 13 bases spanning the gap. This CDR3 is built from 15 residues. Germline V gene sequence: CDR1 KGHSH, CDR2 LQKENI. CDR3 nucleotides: TGTGCCAGCTCAACCGCGGGGGCGGGCACAGATACGCAGTATTTT. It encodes CASSTAGAGTDTQYF.

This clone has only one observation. The CDR3 is CASRNTGGGETQYF. DNA for the CDR3: TGTGCCAGCAGGAACACAGGGGGTGGAGAGACCCAGTACTTC. V is TRBV25-1 and J is TRBJ2-5; 8 bases match TRBD1. Germline-derived CDR1 and CDR2 are MGHDK and SYGVNS. The CDR3 is 14 residues long. The V segment lost 6 bases and the J segment 4 bases; nucleotides outside the gene matches: 7. The whole variable domain, filled in from reference TRBV25-1 and TRBJ2-5, reads EADIYQTPRYLVIGTGKKITLECSQTMGHDKMYWYQQDPGMELHLIHYSYGVNSTEKGDLSSESTVSRIRTEHFPLTLESARPSHTSQYLCASRNTGGGETQYFGPGTRLLVL.

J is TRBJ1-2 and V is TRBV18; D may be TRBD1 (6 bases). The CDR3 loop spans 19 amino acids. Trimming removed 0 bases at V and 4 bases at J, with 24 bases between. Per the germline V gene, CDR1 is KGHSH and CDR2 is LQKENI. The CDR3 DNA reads TGTGCCAGCTCACCACCGGGCATAAACACAGGGCAGTCTGGCTATGGCTACACCTTC. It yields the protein CASSPPGINTGQSGYGYTF.

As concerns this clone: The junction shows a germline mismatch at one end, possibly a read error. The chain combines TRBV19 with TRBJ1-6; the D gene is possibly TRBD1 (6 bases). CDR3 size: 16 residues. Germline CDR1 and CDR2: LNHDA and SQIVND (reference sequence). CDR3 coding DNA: TGTGCCACTTCAGAAGGGACATCCCTCTCGACTCCACCCATCCACTTT. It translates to CATSEGTSLSTPPIHF.